The clone carrying this T cell receptor beta chain has only one observation. Its antigen is not known. The data were obtained in a study of T cell responses to AZD1222 COVID-19 vaccine. Findings and caveats of the study: The study found vaccine-associated CD4 TCRs spanning spike, dominant at 160-218 and 743-854. Most donors were white British and more were female, and clonal diversity was possibly underestimated.

Profiled with immunoSEQ multiplex PCR; TCRdb holds only in-frame clones, not every one. In the table there are 150,000 or so clones, roughly 90% of which are singletons. This CDR3 contains 19 residues. The germline gives CDR1 MNHEY, CDR2 SMNVEV (reference sequence). V was cut by 5 bases and J by 1 base, with 23 bases left in between. The rearrangement joins TRBV27 to TRBJ1-4; D remains unclear. The sample consisted of peripheral blood, taken on day 0 of AZD1222 vaccination. This TCR derives from an adult in good health. Here the CDR3 DNA reads TGTGCCAGCAGTCAGAGCGGACTGCAGTTTTTTCAAACTAATGAAAAACTGTTTTTT. Residues: CASSQSGLQFFQTNEKLFF. The variable domain in full, with the rest retrieved from reference TRBV27 and TRBJ1-4, is EAQVTQNPRYLITVTGKKLTVTCSQNMNHEYMSWYRQDPGLGLRQIYYSMNVEVTDKGDVPEGYKVSRKEKRNFPLILESPSPNQTSLYFCASSQSGLQFFQTNEKLFFGSGTQLSVL.